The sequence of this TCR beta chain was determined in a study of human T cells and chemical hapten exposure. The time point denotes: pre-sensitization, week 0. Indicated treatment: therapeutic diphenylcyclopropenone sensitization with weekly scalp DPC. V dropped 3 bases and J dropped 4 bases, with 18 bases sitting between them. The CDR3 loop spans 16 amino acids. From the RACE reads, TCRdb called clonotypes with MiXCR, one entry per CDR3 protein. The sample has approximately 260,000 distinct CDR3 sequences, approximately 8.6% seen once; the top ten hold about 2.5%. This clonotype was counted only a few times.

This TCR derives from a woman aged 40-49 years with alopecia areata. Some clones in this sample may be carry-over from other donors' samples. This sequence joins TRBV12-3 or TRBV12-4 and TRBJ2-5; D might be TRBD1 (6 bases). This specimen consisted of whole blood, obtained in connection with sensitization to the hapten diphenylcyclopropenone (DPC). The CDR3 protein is CASSFGIPDSGETQYF. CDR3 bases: TGTGCCAGCAGTTTTGGTATACCGGACAGCGGAGAGACCCAGTACTTC.